These 26 T cell receptor beta chains were sequenced from one sample in a study of blood T cell repertoires in COVID-19. Here immunoSEQ multiplex PCR was the method, and the copy in TCRdb shows in-frame clones only, minus some. The sample includes over 70,000 clones, about 87% of them seen just once. Sequencing was done on a sample of peripheral blood. Receptor source: a woman of 80 years or more with acute or convalescent COVID-19.

The rearrangement joins TRBV5-1 to TRBJ2-1; 13 nucleotides match TRBD2. CDR1 and CDR2 from the germline V gene are SGHRS and YFSETQ. Losses at the gene ends were 4 bases for V and 7 bases for J; bases not matched to a gene: 8. The CDR3 has 16 amino acids. Written as DNA, the CDR3 is TGCGCCAGCAGCCATAATTCGGGACTAGCGGGGAATGAGCAGTTCTTC. Encoded protein: CASSHNSGLAGNEQFF.

V is TRBV10-3 and J is TRBJ2-5; 10 nucleotides agree with TRBD1. Germline CDR1 is ENHRY and CDR2 is SYGVKD. The V gene end was trimmed by 8 bases and the J gene end by 5 bases; junction bases not matched to a gene: 5. The CDR3 sequence is 13 residues long. This CDR3 reads CAIAGQGGETQYF. CDR3 bases: TGTGCCATCGCCGGACAGGGGGGGGAGACCCAGTACTTC.

The chain has TRBV19 and TRBJ2-5; 7 positions agree with TRBD2. Per the germline V gene, CDR1 is LNHDA and CDR2 is SQIVND (reference sequence). CDR3 length: 16 residues. V lost 5 bases, J lost 5 bases, and 14 bases stayed unmatched. CDR3 nucleotides: TGTGCCAGTAGTTTAATTGGGCTAGCGGCGTCGGAGACCCAGTACTTC. Amino acids: CASSLIGLAASETQYF.

V usage is TRBV27 and J usage is TRBJ2-1; TRBD2 matches at 7 bases. Trimming removed 6 bases from V and 10 bases from J; junction bases left unmatched: 12. The CDR3 is made up of 14 amino acids. CDR1 is MNHEY, CDR2 SMNVEV, per germline (reference sequence). The CDR3 DNA sequence: TGTGCCAGCAGCCTGGGAGGGACCGCCAGGGAGCAGTTCTTC. Amino acid sequence: CASSLGGTAREQFF.

V and J are TRBV5-1 and TRBJ2-3; 7 nucleotides align to TRBD1. CDR1 is SGHRS and CDR2 is YFSETQ in the germline V gene. V was clipped by 4 bases and J by 1 base; unmatched bases: 6. This CDR3 contains 15 residues. CDR3 residues: CASSNRDSRTDTQYF. The CDR3, as DNA: TGCGCCAGCAGCAACCGGGACAGCCGCACAGATACGCAGTATTTT.

The chain has TRBV6-5 and TRBJ1-1; perhaps TRBD1 as D (5 bases). Between the trimmed V and J ends, which lost 4 bases and 4 bases, there was a span of 13 bases. Germline loops: CDR1 MNHEY, CDR2 SVGAGI. The CDR3 runs to 14 residues. The CDR3 nucleotides are TGTGCCAGCAGTTCACGTTCGGGGGGCACTGAAGCTTTCTTT. Encoded protein: CASSSRSGGTEAFF.

J is TRBJ2-7 and V is TRBV6-5; D gene unclear. The length of the CDR3 is 13 residues. The V end lost 7 bases, the J end lost 3 bases, and 13 bases lay between the germline ends. Germline V lookup: CDR1 MNHEY, CDR2 SVGAGI. The CDR3 DNA sequence: TGTGCCAGCATTGGTAGACTGGACTACGAGCAGTACTTC. Its translation is CASIGRLDYEQYF.

The V and J genes are TRBV7-6 and TRBJ2-3, with 8 bases that match TRBD2. V was clipped by 5 bases and J by 3 bases; unmatched bases: 13. CDR3 length equals 17 residues. Per the germline V gene, CDR1 is SGHVS and CDR2 is FNYEAQ. The CDR3 nucleotides are TGTGCCAGCAGCCCCCTGGGGGGCGGGAGGAGTACAGATACGCAGTATTTT. This gives the protein CASSPLGGGRSTDTQYF.

This clone was picked up one time. The chain carries TRBV15 and TRBJ2-3; a weak D match, TRBD2 (5 bases). From germline, CDR1 is LNHNV and CDR2 YYDKDF (reference sequence). Trimming removed 2 bases from V and 6 bases from J, with 15 bases in between. This CDR3 contains 15 residues. The CDR3 region has the DNA TGTGCCACCAGCAGAACTAGATCCATATCTGATACGCAGTATTTT. Protein sequence: CATSRTRSISDTQYF.

The rearrangement links TRBV28 to TRBJ1-3, with D possibly being TRBD1 (5 bases). The CDR3 has 13 amino acids. Germline V lookup: CDR1 MDHEN, CDR2 SYDVKM. Trimming left V 8 bases short and J 4 bases short, with 12 bases between. The CDR3 loop reads CASLGGQGNTIYF. In DNA form, the CDR3 reads TGTGCCAGCCTCGGGGGTCAGGGAAACACCATATATTTT. Complete variable domain (other parts from reference TRBV28 and TRBJ1-3): DVKVTQSSRYLVKRTGEKVFLECVQDMDHENMFWYRQDPGLGLRLIYFSYDVKMKEKGDIPEGYSVSREKKERFSLILESASTNQTSMYLCASLGGQGNTIYFGEGSWLTVV.

The chain employs TRBV5-1 and TRBJ1-3, with D perhaps matching TRBD1 (6 bases). With 4 bases removed from V and 7 bases from J, the gap between germline ends came to 12 bases. Germline V gives CDR1 SGHRS, CDR2 YFSETQ. CDR3 length equals 13 residues. DNA of the CDR3: TGCGCCAGCAGCCCCTTACAGGGCAACACCATATATTTT. This gives the protein CASSPLQGNTIYF.

The rearrangement links TRBV4-1 to TRBJ2-1; no firm D call. Trimming took off 0 bases at V and 0 bases at J, with 6 bases between the two ends. The CDR3 sequence is 15 residues long. The V gene's germline CDR1 is MGHRA and CDR2 YSYEKL. The CDR3 region is CASSQETFSYNEQFF. CDR3 bases: TGCGCCAGCAGCCAAGAGACATTCTCCTACAATGAGCAGTTCTTC.

The V call is TRBV7-2, the J call TRBJ2-3, with TRBD2 as a possible D gene (5 bases). V was trimmed by 1 base and J by 0 bases, leaving 5 bases between them. CDR3 length: 14 residues. Per the germline V gene, CDR1 is SGHTA and CDR2 is FQGNSA. The CDR3 DNA follows: TGTGCCAGCAGCTTAGGGACTAGCACAGATACGCAGTATTTT. Residues: CASSLGTSTDTQYF. Full variable domain (remainder filled in from reference TRBV7-2 and TRBJ2-3): GAGVSQSPSNKVTEKGKDVELRCDPISGHTALYWYRQSLGQGLEFLIYFQGNSAPDKSGLPSDRFSAERTGGSVSTLTIQRTQQEDSAVYLCASSLGTSTDTQYFGPGTRLTVL.

V is TRBV27 and J is TRBJ1-1; 7 positions match TRBD1. After removal of 8 bases from V and 11 bases from J, the junction contained 11 bases not matched to a gene. CDR1 MNHEY and CDR2 SMNVEV come from the germline V gene (reference sequence). The CDR3 extends over 12 amino acids. As DNA, the CDR3 is TGTGCCAGCGCTTTCAGGGGGATGGTGGCTTTCTTT. Translated: CASAFRGMVAFF.

V usage is TRBV2 and J usage is TRBJ1-4; 7 bases are a match to TRBD1. With 5 bases clipped from V and 3 bases from J, the junction kept 6 bases outside the gene matches. Germline V gene lookup returns CDR1 SNHLY and CDR2 FYNNEI. This CDR3 spans 15 amino acids. In DNA form, the CDR3 reads TGTGCCAGCAGTCGCACAGGGGCCGCTAATGAAAAACTGTTTTTT. Residues: CASSRTGAANEKLFF.

The chain combines TRBV24-1 with TRBJ2-2, with TRBD1 as a possible D gene (9 bases). CDR1 KGHDR and CDR2 SFDVKD come from the germline V gene. The length of the CDR3 is 16 residues. V was pared by 5 bases and J by 5 bases, with 17 bases between. The CDR3: CATSGSGTGLTGELFF. For the CDR3, the DNA is TGTGCCACCAGTGGTAGCGGGACAGGGCTTACCGGGGAGCTGTTTTTT.

The V and J genes are TRBV6-1 and TRBJ2-7; D uncertain. V lost 1 base and J lost 6, with 4 bases in between. CDR1 is MNHNS, CDR2 SASEGT, per germline. CDR3 size: 11 residues. The CDR3 region is CASSEVSEQYF. DNA for the CDR3: TGTGCCAGCAGTGAAGTCTCCGAGCAGTACTTC.

This chain links TRBV5-8 with TRBJ2-3; D is perhaps TRBD2 (6 bases). This CDR3 has 14 amino acids. Germline V gives CDR1 SGHTS, CDR2 YDEGEE. V lost 0 bases to trimming and J lost 3 bases, with 8 bases between them. CDR3 nucleotides: TGTGCCAGCAGCTTGGCTCTAGCGACAGATACGCAGTATTTT. This sequence encodes CASSLALATDTQYF.

This sequence joins TRBV5-1 and TRBJ2-1; 10 nucleotides match TRBD2. After removal of 3 bases from V and 4 bases from J, the junction contained 4 bases not matched to a gene. This CDR3 has 15 amino acids. The V gene's germline CDR1 is SGHRS and CDR2 YFSETQ. The CDR3 DNA reads TGCGCCAGCAGCTGGGGACTAGCGTCGTACAATGAGCAGTTCTTC. It translates to CASSWGLASYNEQFF.

This clone came up a few times. The chain combines TRBV30 with TRBJ2-1; D is unresolved. Looked up from germline, CDR1 is GTSNPN and CDR2 is SVGIG (reference sequence). The CDR3 sequence is 11 residues long. Trimming cost V 2 bases and J 10 bases, with 9 bases left between them. CDR3 region: CAWSIMREQFF. The CDR3 DNA sequence: TGTGCCTGGAGTATCATGCGGGAGCAGTTCTTC.

The rearrangement links TRBV13 to TRBJ1-4, with TRBD1 as a possible D gene (5 bases). Trimming removed 0 bases from V and 6 bases from J, with 14 bases in between. From germline, CDR1 is PRHDT and CDR2 FYEKMQ (reference sequence). The CDR3 length is 16 residues. The DNA of the CDR3 is TGTGCCAGCAGCTTAGGCCGACGTGGGGCCGATGAAAAACTGTTTTTT. It codes for CASSLGRRGADEKLFF.

The rearrangement joins TRBV19 to TRBJ2-3, with 7 bases matching TRBD1. V shed 9 bases and J 1 base; nucleotides not matched to a gene: 7. The CDR3 totals 14 residues. Per germline, CDR1 LNHDA and CDR2 SQIVND (reference sequence). The CDR3 nucleotides read TGTGCCAGCAGAGGGACAGTCGGCACAGATACGCAGTATTTT. Its protein product is CASRGTVGTDTQYF.

The chain recombines TRBV25-1 with TRBJ1-1; D perhaps matches TRBD1 (5 bases). Germline V CDR1 and CDR2: MGHDK, SYGVNS. The V gene lost 5 bases and the J gene lost 1 base, with 14 bases spanning the gap. This CDR3 has 15 amino acids. DNA of the CDR3: TGTGCCAGCAGTCTATCCGGGGGAAAGAACACTGAAGCTTTCTTT. Encoded protein: CASSLSGGKNTEAFF.

CDR3 sequence (DNA): TGTGCCAGCAGTCCGGGACAGGGGTCCTACGAGCAGTACTTC. Residues: CASSPGQGSYEQYF. V and J are TRBV6-4 and TRBJ2-7, with TRBD1 identical over 10 bases. Trimming took 5 bases from V and 1 from J; bases not matched to a gene: 2. The CDR3 loop spans 14 amino acids. Germline assignment: CDR1 MRHNA and CDR2 SNTAGT.

The chain recombines TRBV29-1 with TRBJ2-7; tentatively, D is TRBD2 (5 bases). Trimming pared 7 bases from V and 6 bases from J, leaving 16 bases between. This CDR3 has 12 residues. Germline V gives CDR1 SQVTM, CDR2 ANQGSEA. Here the CDR3 reads CSALKTSVEQYF. The CDR3 DNA is TGCAGCGCTCTAAAAACTAGTGTCGAGCAGTACTTC.

V gene TRBV7-3 combines with J gene TRBJ1-2; D remains unclear. This CDR3 has 15 amino acids. From germline, CDR1 is SGHTA and CDR2 FQGTGA. The V and J ends lost 2 bases and 0 bases respectively, with 10 bases between them. CDR3 in amino acids: CASSLDSQSNYGYTF. In nucleotides, the CDR3 is TGTGCCAGCAGCTTAGATTCCCAGTCTAACTATGGCTACACCTTC. The full variable domain, completed using reference TRBV7-3 and TRBJ1-2, is GAGVSQTPSNKVTEKGKYVELRCDPISGHTALYWYRQSLGQGPEFLIYFQGTGAADDSGLPNDRFFAVRPEGSVSTLKIQRTERGDSAVYLCASSLDSQSNYGYTFGSGTRLTVV.